What follows are 6 T cell receptor beta chains derived from one specimen sequenced in a study of regulatory T cells in long-lasting Graves disease. Investigators prepared the TCR beta libraries by applying iRepertoire HTBI primers and Arm-PCR of CDR3 regions. TCRdb analysed the multiplex PCR reads with MiXCR anew, one entry per CDR3 protein. The sample lists 550,000 to 700,000 distinct CDR3 sequences, 15% to 20% seen once, with 12% in the top ten. The time point is: newly diagnosed GD, antithyroid drugs for less than 3 months. PBMC-extracted RNA yielded the TCR library. The same data also contributed to another study, on T cells in Graves' hyperthyroidism and ophthalmopathy.

Sequencing was performed on peripheral blood mononuclear cells (PBMCs), taken at new diagnosis, from a patient treated with antithyroid drugs. The source is a man between 18 and 35 years old with Graves disease.

The gene calls are TRBV27 and TRBJ2-7, with a possible D match to TRBD1 (6 bases). The CDR3 has 14 residues. V was trimmed by 5 bases and J by 1 base, leaving 12 bases between them. The germline V gene encodes CDR1 MNHEY and CDR2 SMNVEV (reference sequence). CDR3 bases: TGTGCCAGCAGTCCGATACAGGGATCCTACGAGCAGTACTTC. Translated: CASSPIQGSYEQYF.

This clonotype appeared a few times. V and J are TRBV3-1 and TRBJ1-5, with 11 bases aligning to TRBD1. V trimming: 4 bases; J trimming: 5 bases; junction bases outside the gene matches: 10. The germline gives CDR1 LGHDT, CDR2 YNNKEL (reference sequence). This CDR3 has 17 residues. CDR3 bases: TGTGCCAGCAGCCCCGGACAGGGGGCGCGAATGGATCAGCCCCAGCATTTT. This gives the protein CASSPGQGARMDQPQHF.

This chain uses TRBV12-3 or TRBV12-4 with TRBJ2-1; D gene unclear. The germline V and J ends were trimmed by 2 bases and 10 bases, with 15 bases remaining between them. The length of the CDR3 is 14 residues. The CDR3 loop is CASSLSLSSYEQFF. CDR3 DNA sequence: TGTGCCAGCAGTTTATCCCTGAGCTCCTACGAGCAGTTCTTC.

Concerning this clonotype itself: It may be a read error: a sequence one base away is much more abundant. In this CDR3 the conserved last residue, phenylalanine or tryptophan, is missing, so a read error is likely. CDR3: CASSSAFSRTDTQYY. The CDR3, as DNA: TGTGCCAGCAGTTCCGCGTTCTCCCGCACAGATACGCAGTATTAT. The V and J genes are TRBV5-5 and TRBJ2-3; D is uncertain. Deletions cut 5 bases from V and 1 base from J, with 14 bases between. The CDR3 totals 15 residues. The germline V gene encodes CDR1 SGHKS and CDR2 YYEKEE (reference sequence).

The chain uses TRBV6-5 and TRBJ2-7; D possibly matches TRBD1 or TRBD2 (5 bases each). CDR1 is MNHEY and CDR2 is SVGAGI in the germline V gene. Trimming shortened V by 1 base and J by 5 bases, and 9 bases separated the two germline ends. CDR3 length: 13 residues. The CDR3 DNA is TGTGCCAGCAGTTACTTATGGGGGAACGAGCAGTACTTC. It yields the protein CASSYLWGNEQYF.

There are many counts of this clonotype. The chain links TRBV30 to TRBJ2-1; TRBD2 might be the D (6 bases). V was clipped by 1 base and J by 0 bases, with 10 bases between them. Germline V lookup: CDR1 GTSNPN, CDR2 SVGIG (reference sequence). The CDR3 sequence is 15 residues long. The CDR3 spells CAWSAASDSYNEQFF. The CDR3 DNA sequence: TGTGCCTGGAGTGCGGCTAGCGACTCCTACAATGAGCAGTTCTTC.